This TCR beta chain was captured by sequencing in a study of blood T cell repertoires in COVID-19. Study context: Samples representing acute and convalescent COVID-19 were sourced from the United States, Italy and Spain.

In the study's own analysis: Amplified reference gene primers provided the basis for estimating nucleated cell counts. Assay used: immunoSEQ multiplex PCR; TCRdb lists only in-frame clones, some missing. From that table come the V and J calls and clone size; the DNA was used to work out D and trimming. The sample lists approximately 110,000 clones; roughly 71% were seen once. The CDR3 extends over 12 amino acids. The germline gives CDR1 KGHSH, CDR2 LQKENI. The V and J ends lost 6 bases and 5 bases respectively, with 11 bases between them. The sample was peripheral blood. The clonotype was recovered from an elderly man with acute or convalescent COVID-19. This chain uses TRBV18 with TRBJ2-7; weak D call: TRBD1 (5 bases). CDR3 amino acids: CASSQGANEQYF. The CDR3 nucleotides read TGTGCCAGCTCTCAGGGTGCGAACGAGCAGTACTTC.